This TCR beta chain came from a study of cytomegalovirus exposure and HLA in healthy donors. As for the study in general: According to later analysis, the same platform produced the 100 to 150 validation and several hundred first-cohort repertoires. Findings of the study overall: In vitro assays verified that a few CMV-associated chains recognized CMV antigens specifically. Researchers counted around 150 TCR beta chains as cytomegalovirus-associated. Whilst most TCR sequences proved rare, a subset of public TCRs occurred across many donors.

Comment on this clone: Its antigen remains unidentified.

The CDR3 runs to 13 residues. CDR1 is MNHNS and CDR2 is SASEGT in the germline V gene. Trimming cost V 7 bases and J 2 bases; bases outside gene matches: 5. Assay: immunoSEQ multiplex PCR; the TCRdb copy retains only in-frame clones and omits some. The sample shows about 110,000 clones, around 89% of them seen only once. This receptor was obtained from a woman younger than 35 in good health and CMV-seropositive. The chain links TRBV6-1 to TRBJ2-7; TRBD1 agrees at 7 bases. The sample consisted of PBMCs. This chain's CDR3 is CASTGDRAYEQYF. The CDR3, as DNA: TGTGCCAGCACCGGGGACAGAGCCTACGAGCAGTACTTC.